This T cell receptor (beta chain) comes out of a study of tumor and adjacent non-tumor tissue in lung cancer. Background on the study: Patients were aged about 30 to 85, fewer than twelve men and a handful of women, stage I to III. Samples averaged roughly 4 million productive TCRbeta reads each.

About this clonotype: The antigen remains unidentified.

General study results and limits: Normal lung showed higher cumulative top 100 clone frequency than tumor.

Looked up from germline, CDR1 is SQVTM and CDR2 is ANQGSEA. The CDR3 is made up of 13 amino acids. Three rounds of nested PCR, following a modified ARM-PCR protocol, produced the TCRbeta library. MiXCR, run by TCRdb on the multiplex PCR reads, gives a single entry per CDR3 protein. The sample has under 95,000 distinct CDR3 sequences; around 65% are singletons. The template was RNA from unsorted bulk tissue. The chain has TRBV29-1 and TRBJ2-2, with unresolved D. The TCR comes from a man between 65 and 79 years old with non-small cell lung cancer. The sequencing sample was made of lung tumor tissue. CDR3 bases: TGCAGTCCTGATGTGAAGAACACCGGGGAGCTGTTTTTT. Protein product: CSPDVKNTGELFF.